Sequencing of this TCR beta chain was carried out in a study of regulatory T cells in long-lasting Graves disease. Study-wide results and caveats: New patients shared fewer public clonotypes (roughly 1,000) than persistent patients did (approximately 2,700).

This clonotype was seen a single time. No antigen is known for it. Time point indicated: newly diagnosed GD, antithyroid drugs for less than 3 months. With RNA extracted from PBMCs as input, the TCR library was made. Germline CDR1 is SGHRS and CDR2 is YFSETQ. V lost 4 bases and J lost 8; bases outside the gene matches: 6. CDR3 length: 14 amino acids. Arm-PCR of CDR3 regions with iRepertoire HTBI primers generated TCR beta libraries. TCRdb re-derived calls from the multiplex PCR reads in MiXCR, one entry per CDR3 protein. The data contain 440,000 or so distinct CDR3 sequences, 14% to 15% of them seen just once; the ten biggest clones take up 16%. These data are also associated with another study on T cells in Graves' hyperthyroidism and ophthalmopathy. Turning to that study: No progression to ophthalmopathy during 18 months of follow-up defined stable disease. The model foresaw ophthalmopathy a median around 6 months prior to onset.

This receptor was obtained from a woman in her 30s with Graves disease. The sequenced sample was peripheral blood mononuclear cells (PBMCs), obtained at new diagnosis, from a patient treated with antithyroid drugs. The chain carries TRBV5-1 and TRBJ1-2, with 12 positions matching TRBD1. DNA for the CDR3: TGCGCCAGCAGCCGGGGGACAGGGGGCGCGGGCTACACCTTC. This codes for CASSRGTGGAGYTF.